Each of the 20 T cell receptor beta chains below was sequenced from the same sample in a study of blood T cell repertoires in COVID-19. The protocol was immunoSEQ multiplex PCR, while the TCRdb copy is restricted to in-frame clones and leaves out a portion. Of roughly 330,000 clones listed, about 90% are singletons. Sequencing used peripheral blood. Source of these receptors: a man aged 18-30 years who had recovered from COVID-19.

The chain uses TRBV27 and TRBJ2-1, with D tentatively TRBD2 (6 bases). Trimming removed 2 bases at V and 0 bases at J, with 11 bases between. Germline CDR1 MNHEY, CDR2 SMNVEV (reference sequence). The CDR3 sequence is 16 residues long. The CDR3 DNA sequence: TGTGCCAGCAGTTTAGGGCGGGAAAGCTCCTACAATGAGCAGTTCTTC. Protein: CASSLGRESSYNEQFF.

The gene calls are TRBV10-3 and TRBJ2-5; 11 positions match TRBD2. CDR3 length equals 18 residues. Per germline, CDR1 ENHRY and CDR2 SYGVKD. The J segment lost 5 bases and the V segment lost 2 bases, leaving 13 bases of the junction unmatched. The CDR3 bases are TGTGCCATCAGTGAGCTCGGATTATTAGCGGGGGGGCAGGAGACCCAGTACTTC. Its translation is CAISELGLLAGGQETQYF.

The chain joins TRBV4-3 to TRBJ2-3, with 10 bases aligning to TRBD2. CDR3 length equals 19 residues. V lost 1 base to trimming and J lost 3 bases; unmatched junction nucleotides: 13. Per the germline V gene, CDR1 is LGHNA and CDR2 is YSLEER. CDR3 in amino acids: CASSQVLSGGAGLTDTQYF. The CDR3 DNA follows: TGCGCCAGCAGCCAAGTCTTAAGCGGGGGGGCCGGTCTAACAGATACGCAGTATTTT.

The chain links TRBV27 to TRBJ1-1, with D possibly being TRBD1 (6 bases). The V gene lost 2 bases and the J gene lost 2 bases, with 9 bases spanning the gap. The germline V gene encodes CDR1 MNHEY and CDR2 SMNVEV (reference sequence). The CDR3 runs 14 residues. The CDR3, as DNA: TGTGCCAGCAGTTTAGGACAGCACAACACTGAAGCTTTCTTT. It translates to CASSLGQHNTEAFF.

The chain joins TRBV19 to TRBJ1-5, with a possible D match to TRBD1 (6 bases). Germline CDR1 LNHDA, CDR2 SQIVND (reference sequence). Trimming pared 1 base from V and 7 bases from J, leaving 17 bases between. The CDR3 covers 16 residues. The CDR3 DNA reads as TGTGCCAGTAGTATAGGAGGGGGGGCTTCGGAGCAGCCCCAGCATTTT. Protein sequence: CASSIGGGASEQPQHF.

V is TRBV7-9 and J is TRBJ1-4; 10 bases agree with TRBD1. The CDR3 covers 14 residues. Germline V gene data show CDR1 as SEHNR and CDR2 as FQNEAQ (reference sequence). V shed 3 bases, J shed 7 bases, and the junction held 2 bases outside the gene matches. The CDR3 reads CASSFGQGGEKLFF. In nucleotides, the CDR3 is TGTGCCAGCAGCTTCGGACAGGGGGGTGAAAAACTGTTTTTT.

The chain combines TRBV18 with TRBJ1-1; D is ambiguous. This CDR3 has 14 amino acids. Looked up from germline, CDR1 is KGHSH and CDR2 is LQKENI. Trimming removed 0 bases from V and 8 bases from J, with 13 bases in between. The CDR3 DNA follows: TGTGCCAGCTCACCACCAGCAACCACCGAAGAAGCTTTCTTT. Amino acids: CASSPPATTEEAFF.

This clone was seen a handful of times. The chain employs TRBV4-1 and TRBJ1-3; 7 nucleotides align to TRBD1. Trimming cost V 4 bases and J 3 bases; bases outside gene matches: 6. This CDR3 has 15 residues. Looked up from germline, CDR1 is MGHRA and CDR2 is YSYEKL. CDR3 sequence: CASSLQGYDGNTIYF. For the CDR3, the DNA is TGCGCCAGCAGCCTACAGGGGTATGATGGAAACACCATATATTTT.

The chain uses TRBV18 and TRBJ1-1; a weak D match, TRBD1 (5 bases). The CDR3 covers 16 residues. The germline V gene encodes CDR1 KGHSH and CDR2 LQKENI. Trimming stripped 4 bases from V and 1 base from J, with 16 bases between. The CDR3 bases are TGTGCCAGCTCACGGGGCCAGGGAGGCGCGAACACTGAAGCTTTCTTT. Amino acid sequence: CASSRGQGGANTEAFF.

The CDR3: CASSPLTRLAAAHEQYF. DNA for the CDR3: TGTGCCAGCTCACCACTGACTCGGCTAGCCGCCGCTCACGAGCAGTACTTC. The chain joins TRBV18 to TRBJ2-7; D is perhaps TRBD2 (5 bases). The CDR3 is 17 residues long. Trimming took off 1 base at V and 5 bases at J, with 21 bases between the two ends. Germline loops: CDR1 KGHSH, CDR2 LQKENI.

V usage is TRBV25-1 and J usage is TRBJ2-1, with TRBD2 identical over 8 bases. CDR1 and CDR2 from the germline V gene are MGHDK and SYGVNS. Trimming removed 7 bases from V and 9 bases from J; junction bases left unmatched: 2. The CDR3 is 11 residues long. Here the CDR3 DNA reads TGTGCCAGCATCGGGAGGGGTGAGCAGTTCTTC. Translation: CASIGRGEQFF. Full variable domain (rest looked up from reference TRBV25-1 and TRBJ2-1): EADIYQTPRYLVIGTGKKITLECSQTMGHDKMYWYQQDPGMELHLIHYSYGVNSTEKGDLSSESTVSRIRTEHFPLTLESARPSHTSQYLCASIGRGEQFFGPGTRLTVL.

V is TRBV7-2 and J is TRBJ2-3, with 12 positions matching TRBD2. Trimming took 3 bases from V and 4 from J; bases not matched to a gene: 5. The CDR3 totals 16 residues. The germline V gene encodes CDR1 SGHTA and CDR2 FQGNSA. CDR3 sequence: CASSFLAGGRADTQYF. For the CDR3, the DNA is TGTGCCAGCAGCTTCCTAGCGGGGGGGCGGGCAGATACGCAGTATTTT. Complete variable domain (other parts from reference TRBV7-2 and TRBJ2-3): GAGVSQSPSNKVTEKGKDVELRCDPISGHTALYWYRQSLGQGLEFLIYFQGNSAPDKSGLPSDRFSAERTGGSVSTLTIQRTQQEDSAVYLCASSFLAGGRADTQYFGPGTRLTVL.

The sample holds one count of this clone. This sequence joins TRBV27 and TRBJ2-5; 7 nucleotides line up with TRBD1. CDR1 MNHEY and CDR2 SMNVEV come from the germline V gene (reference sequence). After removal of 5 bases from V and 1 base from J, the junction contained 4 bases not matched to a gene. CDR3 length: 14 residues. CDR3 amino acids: CASSTDRAQETQYF. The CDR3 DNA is TGTGCCAGCAGTACCGACAGGGCCCAAGAGACCCAGTACTTC.

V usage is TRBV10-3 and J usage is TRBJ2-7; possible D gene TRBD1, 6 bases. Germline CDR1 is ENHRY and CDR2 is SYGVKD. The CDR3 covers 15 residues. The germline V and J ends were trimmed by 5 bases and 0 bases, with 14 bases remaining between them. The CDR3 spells CAISTSRDTSYEQYF. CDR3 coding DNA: TGTGCCATCAGTACCTCCCGGGACACCTCCTACGAGCAGTACTTC.

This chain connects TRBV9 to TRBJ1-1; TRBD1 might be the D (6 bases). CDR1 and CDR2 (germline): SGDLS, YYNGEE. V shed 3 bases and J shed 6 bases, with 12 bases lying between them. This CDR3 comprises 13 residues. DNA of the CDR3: TGTGCCAGCAGCGCACAGGGTATGTCTGAAGCTTTCTTT. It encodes CASSAQGMSEAFF.

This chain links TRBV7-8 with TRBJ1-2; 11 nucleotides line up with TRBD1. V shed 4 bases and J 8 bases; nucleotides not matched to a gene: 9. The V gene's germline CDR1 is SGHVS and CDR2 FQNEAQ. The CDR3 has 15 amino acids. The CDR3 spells CASSSMGQGERGYTF. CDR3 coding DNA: TGTGCCAGCAGCTCGATGGGACAGGGGGAGAGAGGCTACACCTTC. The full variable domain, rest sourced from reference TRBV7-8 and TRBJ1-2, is GAGVSQSPRYKVAKRGQDVALRCDPISGHVSLFWYQQALGQGPEFLTYFQNEAQLDKSGLPSDRFFAERPEGSVSTLKIQRTQQEDSAVYLCASSSMGQGERGYTFGSGTRLTVV.

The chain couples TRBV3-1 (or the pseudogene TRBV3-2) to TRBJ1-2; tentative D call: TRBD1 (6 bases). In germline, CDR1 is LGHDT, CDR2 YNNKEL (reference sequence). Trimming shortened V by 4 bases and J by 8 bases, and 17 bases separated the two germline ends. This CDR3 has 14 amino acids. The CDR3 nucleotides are TGTGCCAGCAGCCCAGAGACAGGAGTCTACGGCTACACCTTC. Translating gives CASSPETGVYGYTF.

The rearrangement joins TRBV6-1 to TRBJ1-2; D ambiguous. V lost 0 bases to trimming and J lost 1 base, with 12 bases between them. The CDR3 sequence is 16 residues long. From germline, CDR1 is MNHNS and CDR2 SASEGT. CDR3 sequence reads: CASSEALREFNYGYTF. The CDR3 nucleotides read TGTGCCAGCAGTGAAGCGCTTCGGGAGTTTAACTATGGCTACACCTTC.

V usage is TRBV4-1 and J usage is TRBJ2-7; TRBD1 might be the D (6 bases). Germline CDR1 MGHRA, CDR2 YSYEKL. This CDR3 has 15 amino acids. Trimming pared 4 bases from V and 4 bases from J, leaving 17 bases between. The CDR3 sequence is CASSRVGGADYEQYF. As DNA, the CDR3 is TGCGCCAGCAGCCGCGTTGGGGGCGCGGATTACGAGCAGTACTTC.

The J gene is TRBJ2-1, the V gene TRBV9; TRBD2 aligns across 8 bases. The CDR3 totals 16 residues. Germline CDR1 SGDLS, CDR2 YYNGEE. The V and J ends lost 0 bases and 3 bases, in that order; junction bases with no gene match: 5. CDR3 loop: CASSVALAGLYNEQFF. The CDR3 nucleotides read TGTGCCAGCAGCGTAGCTCTAGCGGGCCTCTACAATGAGCAGTTCTTC. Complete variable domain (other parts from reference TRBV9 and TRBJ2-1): DSGVTQTPKHLITATGQRVTLRCSPRSGDLSVYWYQQSLDQGLQFLIQYYNGEERAKGNILERFSAQQFPDLHSELNLSSLELGDSALYFCASSVALAGLYNEQFFGPGTRLTVL.